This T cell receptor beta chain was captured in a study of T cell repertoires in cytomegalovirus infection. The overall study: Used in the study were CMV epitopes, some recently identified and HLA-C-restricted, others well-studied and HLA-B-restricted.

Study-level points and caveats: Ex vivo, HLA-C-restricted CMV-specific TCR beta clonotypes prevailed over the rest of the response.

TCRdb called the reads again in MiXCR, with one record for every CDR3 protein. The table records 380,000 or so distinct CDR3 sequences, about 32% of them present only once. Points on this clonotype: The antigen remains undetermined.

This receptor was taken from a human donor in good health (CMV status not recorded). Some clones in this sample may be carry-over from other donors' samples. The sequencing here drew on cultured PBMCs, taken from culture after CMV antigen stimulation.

In DNA form, the CDR3 reads TGCAGTGCTAGAGATTCGAGGGATCGGGGTGAGCAGTTCTTC. This sequence encodes CSARDSRDRGEQFF. The chain has TRBV20-1 and TRBJ2-1, with a weak D call TRBD2 (5 bases). The CDR3 totals 14 residues. The V gene lost 0 bases and the J gene lost 9 bases, with 15 bases spanning the gap. From germline, CDR1 is DFQATT and CDR2 SNEGSKA (reference sequence).